A selection of T cell receptor beta chains follows, all from one sample in a study of blood T cell repertoires in COVID-19. Sequencing used immunoSEQ multiplex PCR; TCRdb keeps in-frame clones, though not all of them. The repertoire includes 350,000 to 450,000 clones, more than 75% of them detected once, and 2% to 2.5% sits in the top ten. Sequenced: peripheral blood. The receptors derive from a woman in her fifties or sixties with COVID-19, enrolled during active disease. Both conserved end residues are part of each CDR3. A D gene is named only where the DNA matches it firmly. Where a row states a size, it is once, few, many or the class of an expanded clone; other rows omit it.

j_call: TRBJ1-2; v_call: TRBV18; clone_size: NA; d_call: NA; cdr3_aa: CASSPTSLTYGYTF; cdr3_nt: TGTGCCAGCTCACCGACTTCCCTCACATATGGCTACACCTTC
j_call: TRBJ1-5; v_call: TRBV19; clone_size: NA; d_call: TRBD1; cdr3_aa: CASSIEGQLNQPQHF; cdr3_nt: TGTGCCAGTAGTATAGAGGGACAGCTAAATCAGCCCCAGCATTTT
j_call: TRBJ2-1; v_call: TRBV5-6; clone_size: NA; d_call: NA; cdr3_aa: CASSFGGTDFYNEQFF; cdr3_nt: TGTGCCAGCAGCTTCGGCGGGACTGACTTCTACAATGAGCAGTTCTTC
j_call: TRBJ2-5; v_call: TRBV27; clone_size: NA; d_call: NA; cdr3_aa: CASSPKPRGVGETQYF; cdr3_nt: TGTGCCAGCAGTCCCAAGCCCCGCGGGGTCGGGGAGACCCAGTACTTC
j_call: TRBJ1-4; v_call: TRBV7-9; clone_size: NA; d_call: NA; cdr3_aa: CASSFSGAGEKLFF; cdr3_nt: TGTGCCAGCAGCTTCTCAGGGGCCGGTGAAAAACTGTTTTTT
j_call: TRBJ1-2; v_call: TRBV9; clone_size: NA; d_call: NA; cdr3_aa: CASSVSGSAWTF; cdr3_nt: TGTGCCAGCAGCGTATCGGGATCAGCTTGGACCTTC
j_call: TRBJ1-1; v_call: TRBV30; clone_size: NA; d_call: NA; cdr3_aa: CAWSVQTFGEAFF; cdr3_nt: TGTGCCTGGAGTGTACAGACGTTCGGTGAAGCTTTCTTT
j_call: TRBJ1-2; v_call: TRBV7-9; clone_size: NA; d_call: TRBD1; cdr3_aa: CASSLIQGNADTF; cdr3_nt: TGTGCCAGCAGCTTGATACAGGGGAACGCGGACACCTTC
j_call: TRBJ1-1; v_call: TRBV14; clone_size: few; d_call: NA; cdr3_aa: CASSLFRHTEAFF; cdr3_nt: TGTGCCAGCAGCCTTTTTCGTCACACTGAAGCTTTCTTT
j_call: TRBJ1-6; v_call: TRBV11-1; clone_size: NA; d_call: TRBD1; cdr3_aa: CASSLRGQGESPLHF; cdr3_nt: TGTGCCAGCAGCTTAAGGGGACAGGGGGAATCACCCCTCCACTTT